These 5 T cell receptor beta chains originate from one sample sequenced in a study of cytomegalovirus exposure and HLA in healthy donors. Vbeta (60) and Jbeta (13) primers were used in the PCR. Sequenced by immunoSEQ multiplex PCR; TCRdb stores in-frame clones only, minus some. The sample consists of around 160,000 clones, under 85% of them appearing once. Sequenced sample: PBMCs. Every receptor here comes from a man aged 45 to 65 in good health and CMV-seropositive.

The chain couples TRBV20-1 to TRBJ2-7; D is undetermined. V dropped 6 bases and J dropped 3 bases, with 9 bases sitting between them. This CDR3 is built from 11 residues. The germline V gene encodes CDR1 DFQATT and CDR2 SNEGSKA (reference sequence). CDR3 loop: CSARPGYEQYF. CDR3 bases: TGCAGTGCCCGTCCGGGCTACGAGCAGTACTTC.

This chain connects TRBV19 to TRBJ2-4; possibly TRBD1 for D (5 bases). Looked up from germline, CDR1 is LNHDA and CDR2 is SQIVND (reference sequence). V lost 5 bases to trimming and J lost 6 bases, with 11 bases between them. This CDR3 contains 13 residues. The DNA for the CDR3 is TGTGCCAGTAGTCCTGGGGCACCAAACATTCAGTACTTC. Translating it yields CASSPGAPNIQYF. The full variable domain, with the rest looked up from reference TRBV19 and TRBJ2-4, is DGGITQSPKYLFRKEGQNVTLSCEQNLNHDAMYWYRQDPGQGLRLIYYSQIVNDFQKGDIAEGYSVSREKKESFPLTVTSAQKNPTAFYLCASSPGAPNIQYFGAGTRLSVL.

This chain's CDR3 is CASSLYGTGLYNEQFF. CDR3 nucleotides: TGTGCCAGCAGCTTATACGGGACAGGATTATACAATGAGCAGTTCTTC. The chain carries TRBV7-9 and TRBJ2-1; 8 bases agree with TRBD1. V gave up 2 bases and J gave up 4 bases; unmatched junction bases: 7. CDR1 SEHNR and CDR2 FQNEAQ come from the germline V gene (reference sequence). The CDR3 length is 16 residues.

The rearrangement uses TRBV6-5 and TRBJ1-1, with TRBD1 matching over 8 bases. The germline V gene encodes CDR1 MNHEY and CDR2 SVGAGI. V shed 6 bases and J 4 bases; nucleotides not matched to a gene: 10. The CDR3 sequence is 15 residues long. The CDR3, as DNA: TGTGCCAGCAGGCCACCGAGGGACAGGCTCACTGAAGCTTTCTTT. Its translation is CASRPPRDRLTEAFF.

The chain uses TRBV4-1 and TRBJ1-2, with unresolved D. The CDR3 consists of 16 residues. Per the germline V gene, CDR1 is MGHRA and CDR2 is YSYEKL. V lost 0 bases to trimming and J lost 0 bases, with 11 bases between them. CDR3: CASSQDRGLANYGYTF. The CDR3 DNA is TGCGCCAGCAGCCAAGATAGAGGATTAGCTAACTATGGCTACACCTTC.